A selection of T cell receptor beta chains follows, all from one sample in a study of human T cells and chemical hapten exposure. MiXCR was run by TCRdb on the RACE reads, yielding one entry per CDR3 protein. Among approximately 370,000 distinct CDR3 sequences listed, 5.5% were seen once. This sample comprised whole blood, obtained in connection with sensitization to the hapten diphenylcyclopropenone (DPC). The source of these receptors is a woman aged 18-29 years with alopecia areata. Some clones in this sample may be carry-over from other donors' samples. The CDR3 runs from the conserved cysteine through the conserved F or W. The order of the fields is clone size, D gene, J gene, V gene, CDR3 DNA, CDR3 protein. The D gene is left open where the match is weak. Only some rows state a clone size, as once, few, many or a class for expanded clones.

many	NA	TRBJ1-2	TRBV2	TGTGCCAGCAGTGAGAGACAGGTCTATGGCTACACCTTC	CASSERQVYGYTF
NA	NA	TRBJ1-1	TRBV9	TGTGCCAGCAGCGCGCTCCATGGGGGGTCCACTGAAGCTTTCTTT	CASSALHGGSTEAFF
many	TRBD1	TRBJ2-3	TRBV7-8	TGTGCCAGCAGCCCAGGCCGGGACAGCCTCACAGATACGCAGTATTTT	CASSPGRDSLTDTQYF
NA	NA	TRBJ1-6	TRBV14	TGTGCCAACATCCCCCTTATCGGGCAATTTAATTCACCCCTCCACTTT	CANIPLIGQFNSPLHF
many	NA	TRBJ1-2	TRBV6-2/TRBV6-3	TGTGCCAGCAGTTATACAGATTATGGCTACACCTTC	CASSYTDYGYTF
many	TRBD1	TRBJ1-5	TRBV15	TGTGCCACCAGCAGGGACACAGGGACAGAAAATCAGCCCCAGCATTTT	CATSRDTGTENQPQHF
many	NA	TRBJ2-3	TRBV5-6	TGTGCCAGCAGCTTCCTACAGGAACCCACAGATACGCAGTATTTT	CASSFLQEPTDTQYF
NA	TRBD2	TRBJ2-5	TRBV6-9	TGTGCCAGCAGTTCCCGGCTAGCGGGGGAACAAGAGACCCAGTACTTC	CASSSRLAGEQETQYF
NA	NA	TRBJ2-7	TRBV29-1	TGCAGCGTGGGACGGGCCCTCTCCTACGAGCAGTACTTC	CSVGRALSYEQYF
many	NA	TRBJ2-1	TRBV12-3/TRBV12-4	TGTGCCAGCAGTTTAATAAAGGCAGGGGAGGGCAATGAGCAGTTCTTC	CASSLIKAGEGNEQFF
NA	TRBD1	TRBJ1-1	TRBV10-3	TGTGCCATCAGTTCGCAGGACAGGGGGATTAACACTGAAGCTTTCTTT	CAISSQDRGINTEAFF
few	TRBD1	TRBJ1-1	TRBV3-1	TGTGCCAGCAGCCACAAAACGACAGGGGGCGCCGAAGCTTTCTTT	CASSHKTTGGAEAFF
few	TRBD2	TRBJ2-3	TRBV20-1	TGCAGTGCTCGGGCTAGCGGGGGGCGCACAGATACGCAGTATTTT	CSARASGGRTDTQYF
many	TRBD2	TRBJ2-7	TRBV5-6	TGTGCCAGCAGCTTAGAACTAGCGCCCTACGAGCAGTACTTC	CASSLELAPYEQYF
NA	NA	TRBJ2-3	TRBV20-1	TGCAGTGCTAGAGTCCTGACCGCGGCCCTTAGCACAGATACGCAGTATTTT	CSARVLTAALSTDTQYF
many	TRBD1	TRBJ2-7	TRBV9	TGTGCCAGCAGCGTAGGAACAGGGGGGCTCCGCGAGCAGTACTTC	CASSVGTGGLREQYF
few	NA	TRBJ1-2	TRBV2	TGTGCCAGCAGTGAAGAAACCGGCTACACCTTC	CASSEETGYTF
few	NA	TRBJ2-2	TRBV12-3/TRBV12-4	TGTGCCAGCAGTCCAAATGCTGGGGGGCCTGGCGGGGAGCTGTTTTTT	CASSPNAGGPGGELFF
few	TRBD2	TRBJ2-5	TRBV7-2	TGTGCCAGCAATCCTAGCGGGGACCAAGAGACCCAGTACTTC	CASNPSGDQETQYF
few	NA	TRBJ2-5	TRBV7-8	TGTGCCAGCGGGAGGAGTGCTGGGGGGACCCAGTACTTC	CASGRSAGGTQYF
few	NA	TRBJ1-2	TRBV28	TGTGCCAGCAAGGTACAGGGAGGGGCATTCGCCTATGGCTACACCTTC	CASKVQGGAFAYGYTF
few	NA	TRBJ1-6	TRBV7-8	TGTGCCAGCAGCTTAGAGTTTAGGACCCTCCACTTT	CASSLEFRTLHF
NA	NA	TRBJ1-4	TRBV6-1	TGTGCCAGCACTCATACAGTTTCAACTAATGAAAAACTGTTTTTT	CASTHTVSTNEKLFF
many	NA	TRBJ2-3	TRBV5-1	TGCGCCAGCAGCAGGGAACCGGGACTTGGCACAGATACGCAGTATTTT	CASSREPGLGTDTQYF
many	TRBD2	TRBJ2-1	TRBV11-1	TGTGCCAGCAGCTTAATGCGCCCTAGCGGGGGATACAATGAGCAGTTCTTC	CASSLMRPSGGYNEQFF
many	NA	TRBJ1-3	TRBV27	TGTGCCAGCAGTTTACAGGGGGGAAACACCATATATTTT	CASSLQGGNTIYF
many	TRBD2	TRBJ2-7	TRBV7-2	TGTGCCAGCAGCTTCACTAGCGGGGTATACGAGCAGTACTTC	CASSFTSGVYEQYF
few	TRBD1	TRBJ1-2	TRBV7-2	TGTGCCAGCAGCTCCGGGACAGAAAGCTATGGCTACACCTTC	CASSSGTESYGYTF
many	NA	TRBJ1-2	TRBV4-3	TGCGCCAGCAGCCAAGATGCAACAGCCTATGGCTACACCTTC	CASSQDATAYGYTF
few	NA	TRBJ1-3	TRBV6-5	TGTGCCAGCAGTTACGGAGCCGCTGTTGGAAACACCATATATTTT	CASSYGAAVGNTIYF
many	TRBD1	TRBJ1-5	TRBV12-3/TRBV12-4	TGTGCCAGCAGCAGGGGGCGGGGGGCTCGACAGCCCCAGCATTTT	CASSRGRGARQPQHF
NA	TRBD2	TRBJ2-1	TRBV20-1	TGCAGTGCTTCCGTGCCGGGACTAGCGGGGGGCGGGGAGCAGTTCTTC	CSASVPGLAGGGEQFF
few	TRBD2	TRBJ2-3	TRBV13	TGTGCCAGCAGCCCGATGGGACTAGCGGGCAACACAGATACGCAGTATTTT	CASSPMGLAGNTDTQYF
few	TRBD2	TRBJ2-1	TRBV12-3/TRBV12-4	TGTGCCAGCACTACTAGCGGGGGATACAATGAGCAGTTCTTC	CASTTSGGYNEQFF
NA	TRBD2	TRBJ2-7	TRBV12-3/TRBV12-4	TGTGCCAGCAGCTCAGCTAGCGGGGGGGCCTACGAGCAGTACTTC	CASSSASGGAYEQYF
NA	NA	TRBJ1-1	TRBV11-1	TGTGCCAGCACCTGGATTTTTCAGAACTCTGAAGCTTTCTTT	CASTWIFQNSEAFF
many	TRBD2	TRBJ2-3	TRBV7-2	TGTGCCAGCAGCTTGACTAGCGAAAACACAGATACGCAGTATTTT	CASSLTSENTDTQYF
NA	TRBD1	TRBJ1-6	TRBV11-2	TGTGCCAGCAGTTGGGGACAGGCTAATTCACCCCTCCACTTT	CASSWGQANSPLHF
many	NA	TRBJ2-7	TRBV27	TGTGCCAGCAGTTCAGAACAGGGCAGGGACCTCGAGCAGTACTTC	CASSSEQGRDLEQYF
few	NA	TRBJ1-3	TRBV21-1	TGTGCCAGCAGCCCGCATACAGGGGATGGAAACACCATATATTTT	CASSPHTGDGNTIYF
few	TRBD2	TRBJ2-5	TRBV7-9	TGTGCCAGCAGCTGGGGAGGGGTAGAGACCCAGTACTTC	CASSWGGVETQYF
NA	TRBD1	TRBJ1-4	TRBV20-1	TGCAGTGCAACCGGGACAGGGCCTGGGTGGGAAGAAAAACTGTTTTTT	CSATGTGPGWEEKLFF
NA	NA	TRBJ1-3	TRBV18	TGTGCCAGCTCACCTGGCAGGGAAGACACCATACATTTT	CASSPGREDTIHF
NA	NA	TRBJ1-1	TRBV21-1	TGTGCCAGCAGCAAAGCGAGGGGGCAGGGCACTGAAGCTTTCTTT	CASSKARGQGTEAFF
few	TRBD1	TRBJ1-5	TRBV5-1	TGCGCCAGCAGCTTGGGGACAGGGGGCTGGCAGCCCCAGCATTTT	CASSLGTGGWQPQHF
NA	TRBD1	TRBJ2-6	TRBV7-9	TGTGCCAGCAGCCCGACAGGGCCCACTGGGGCCAACGTCCTGACTTTC	CASSPTGPTGANVLTF
few	NA	TRBJ1-2	TRBV24-1	TGTGCCACCAGTTCGGGACCAAACTATGGCTACACCTTC	CATSSGPNYGYTF
few	TRBD1	TRBJ1-2	TRBV7-2	TGTGCCAGCAGCTCAGACAGGGATGGCGGCTACACCTTC	CASSSDRDGGYTF
many	NA	TRBJ2-7	TRBV6-5	TGTGCCAGCAGTACCTCCGCCTACGAGCAGTACTTC	CASSTSAYEQYF
few	NA	TRBJ1-3	TRBV15	TGTGCCACCAGCAGAGATCGTGGCTCTGGAAACACCATATATTTT	CATSRDRGSGNTIYF